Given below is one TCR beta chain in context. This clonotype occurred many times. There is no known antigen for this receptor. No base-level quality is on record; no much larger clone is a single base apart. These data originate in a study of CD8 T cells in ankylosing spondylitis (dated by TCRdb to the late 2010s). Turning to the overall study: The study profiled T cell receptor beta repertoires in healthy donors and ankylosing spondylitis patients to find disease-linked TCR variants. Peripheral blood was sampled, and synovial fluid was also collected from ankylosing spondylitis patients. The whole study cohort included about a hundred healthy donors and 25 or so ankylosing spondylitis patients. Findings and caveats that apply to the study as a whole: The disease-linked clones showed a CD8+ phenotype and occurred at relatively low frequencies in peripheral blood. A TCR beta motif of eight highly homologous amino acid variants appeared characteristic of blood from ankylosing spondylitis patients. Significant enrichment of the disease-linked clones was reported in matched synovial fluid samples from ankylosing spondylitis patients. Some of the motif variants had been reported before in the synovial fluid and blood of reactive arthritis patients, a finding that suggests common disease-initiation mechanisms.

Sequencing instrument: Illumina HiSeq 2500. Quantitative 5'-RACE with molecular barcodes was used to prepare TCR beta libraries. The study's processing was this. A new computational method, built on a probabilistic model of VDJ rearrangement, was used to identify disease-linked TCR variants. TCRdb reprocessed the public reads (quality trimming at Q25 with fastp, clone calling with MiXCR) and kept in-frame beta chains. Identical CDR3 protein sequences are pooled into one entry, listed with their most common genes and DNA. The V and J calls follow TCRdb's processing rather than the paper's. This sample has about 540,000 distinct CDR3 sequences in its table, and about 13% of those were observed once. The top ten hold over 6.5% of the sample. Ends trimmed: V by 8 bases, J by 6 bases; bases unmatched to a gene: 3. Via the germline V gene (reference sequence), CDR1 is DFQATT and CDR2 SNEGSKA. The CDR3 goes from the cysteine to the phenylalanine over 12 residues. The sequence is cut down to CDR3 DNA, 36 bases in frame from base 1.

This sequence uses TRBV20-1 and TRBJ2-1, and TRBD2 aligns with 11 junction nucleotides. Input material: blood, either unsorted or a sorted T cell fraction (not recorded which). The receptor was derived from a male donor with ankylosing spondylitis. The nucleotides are TGCAGTATACTAGCGGGAGCCAATGAGCAGTTCTTC. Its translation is CSILAGANEQFF.